These 8 T cell receptor beta chains were all obtained from the same sample, sequenced in a study of early T cells in non-severe SARS-CoV-2 infection. TCRdb reprocessed the 5' RACE reads with MiXCR, giving one entry per CDR3 protein. The data contain over 30,000 distinct CDR3 sequences, about 6.5% of them singletons. Sequenced material: whole blood. These receptors all stem from an adult who was a healthcare worker with PCR-confirmed SARS-CoV-2 infection or an uninfected control (not recorded which).

V is TRBV6-2 or TRBV6-3 and J is TRBJ1-5; a weak D match, TRBD1 (6 bases). Germline-derived CDR1 and CDR2 are MNHEY and SVGEGT. The CDR3 extends over 13 amino acids. The V end was cut by 6 bases, the J end by 1 base, with 7 bases between. The CDR3 sequence: CASRGASNQPQHF. The CDR3 region has the DNA TGTGCCAGCAGGGGGGCGAGCAATCAGCCCCAGCATTTT.

This clonotype occurred many times. The chain is built from TRBV11-2 and TRBJ1-4, with D possibly matching TRBD1 (5 bases). Germline CDR1 reads SGHAT; CDR2 reads FQNNGV. The CDR3 runs 15 residues. The germline V and J ends were trimmed by 3 bases and 3 bases, with 11 bases remaining between them. Here the CDR3 reads CASSFRGLPNEKLFF. The CDR3 DNA follows: TGTGCCAGCAGCTTTCGGGGCCTCCCTAATGAAAAACTGTTTTTT. The full variable domain, with the rest looked up from reference TRBV11-2 and TRBJ1-4, is EAGVAQSPRYKIIEKRQSVAFWCNPISGHATLYWYQQILGQGPKLLIQFQNNGVVDDSQLPKDRFSAERLKGVDSTLKIQPAKLEDSAVYLCASSFRGLPNEKLFFGSGTQLSVL.

This clonotype has ten or more counts. The chain is built from TRBV3-1 and TRBJ2-6; D unclear. Looked up from germline, CDR1 is LGHDT and CDR2 is YNNKEL (reference sequence). This CDR3 has 15 residues. Deletions cut 1 base from V and 0 bases from J, with 4 bases between. The CDR3 here is CASSQARSGANVLTF. For the CDR3, the DNA is TGTGCCAGCAGCCAAGCCCGCTCTGGGGCCAACGTCCTGACTTTC.

This clonotype has a handful of counts. The chain links TRBV9 to TRBJ1-6, with a weak D call TRBD1 (6 bases). The germline gives CDR1 SGDLS, CDR2 YYNGEE. This CDR3 has 15 amino acids. Trimming removed 4 bases at V and 8 bases at J, with 16 bases between. CDR3 DNA sequence: TGTGCCAGCAGCAAGACAGGAAGGGATCATTCACCCCTCCACTTT. Translation gives CASSKTGRDHSPLHF.

At least ten counts were recorded for this clonotype. This chain links TRBV6-6 with TRBJ1-1; 8 bases are a match to TRBD1. V lost 6 bases to trimming and J lost 8 bases; unmatched junction nucleotides: 14. The CDR3 extends over 15 amino acids. Germline lookup yields CDR1 MNHNY and CDR2 SVGAGI (reference sequence). DNA of the CDR3: TGTGCCAGCAGCTGGACATCGACAGGGGATGTCGAAGCTTTCTTT. Its translation: CASSWTSTGDVEAFF.

This clonotype occurred many times. This sequence joins TRBV25-1 and TRBJ2-5; tentative D call: TRBD1 (7 bases). Trimming stripped 3 bases from V and 5 bases from J, with 16 bases between. In germline, CDR1 is MGHDK, CDR2 SYGVNS. The CDR3 covers 15 residues. The CDR3 spells CASSDLGQEGETQYF. The CDR3 DNA reads TGTGCCAGCAGTGACCTCGGACAGGAGGGGGAGACCCAGTACTTC.

This clonotype came up many times. The chain has TRBV5-1 and TRBJ2-5, with D possibly TRBD2 on 6 matching bases. Between the trimmed V and J ends, which lost 5 bases and 1 base, there was a span of 12 bases. Germline CDR1 SGHRS, CDR2 YFSETQ. This CDR3 region has 14 residues. The CDR3 DNA reads as TGCGCCAGCAGGCGGGGACTCCTCCAAGAGACCCAGTACTTC. This sequence encodes CASRRGLLQETQYF.

The sample holds a few counts of this clonotype. The rearrangement uses TRBV15 and TRBJ1-5, with D unresolved. Germline assignment: CDR1 LNHNV and CDR2 YYDKDF (reference sequence). Trimming removed 0 bases at V and 9 bases at J, with 6 bases between. This CDR3 region has 12 residues. CDR3 sequence: CATSREGVPQHF. CDR3 DNA: TGTGCCACCAGCAGAGAGGGTGTGCCCCAGCATTTT.